A single sample gave rise to the 32 T cell receptor beta chains below, sequenced in a study of T cells after yellow fever vaccination (dated by TCRdb to the late 2010s). Libraries came from 5' RACE. This sample was sequenced with an Illumina HiSeq 2500. TCRdb reprocessing: public reads trimmed at Q25 with fastp, clones called with MiXCR, in-frame beta chains kept. Rows with one shared CDR3 protein collapse into an entry with the most common genes and DNA. This sample gives hundreds of thousands of distinct CDR3 sequences in total; about 6.2% of them show up just once. The ten largest clones represent over 12% of the sample. The treatment or condition label, read with the paper, signifies: live attenuated yellow fever vaccine strain. The source material was PBMCs, sampled 5 days after the yellow fever booster vaccination. These receptors were taken from a man aged 25 to 40 who received the YFV17D yellow fever vaccine.

This clonotype was observed a handful of times. The chain recombines TRBV12-3 or TRBV12-4 with TRBJ2-6; 7 positions agree with TRBD2. This CDR3 comprises 15 residues. J lost 4 bases, V lost 5 bases, and 5 bases had no gene match. CDR3 bases: TGTGCCAGCAGTGGGACTACGGCCGGGGCCAACGTCCTGACTTTC. Protein product: CASSGTTAGANVLTF.

This clonotype has only a few counts. The chain recombines TRBV5-8 with TRBJ2-3; D possibly corresponds to TRBD1 (5 bases). Per germline, CDR1 SGHTS and CDR2 YDEGEE. V was cut by 0 bases and J by 6 bases, with 8 bases left in between. This CDR3 contains 13 residues. This CDR3 is CASSLGKGDTQYF. The CDR3 nucleotides are TGTGCCAGCAGCTTGGGGAAGGGGGATACGCAGTATTTT.

This clonotype occurred many times. The chain links TRBV4-3 to TRBJ2-7, with D hard to call. The CDR3 extends over 15 amino acids. V lost 0 bases and J 6 bases, leaving 15 bases between the germline ends. The V gene's germline CDR1 is LGHNA and CDR2 YSLEER. CDR3 DNA: TGCGCCAGCAGCCAAGATCGAGACGTGTCTCTCGAGCAGTACTTC. Its translation is CASSQDRDVSLEQYF.

This clonotype has a count of ten or more. The rearrangement uses TRBV7-2 and TRBJ2-7; 7 bases line up with TRBD1. Per the germline V gene, CDR1 is SGHTA and CDR2 is FQGNSA. The CDR3 extends over 15 amino acids. The V and J ends lost 0 bases and 3 bases, in that order; junction bases with no gene match: 5. CDR3 nucleotides: TGTGCCAGCAGCTTAGCCCGACAGGGTTTCTACGAGCAGTACTTC. Translation: CASSLARQGFYEQYF.

The J gene is TRBJ2-7, the V gene TRBV6-2 or TRBV6-3; D tentatively fits TRBD1 or TRBD2 (5 bases each). Trimming cost V 8 bases and J 6 bases, with 14 bases left between them. This CDR3 has 12 amino acids. Germline CDR1 MNHEY, CDR2 SVGEGT. In DNA, the CDR3 is TGTGCCAGCTACGGGACGCCGGGCGAGCAGTACTTC. Its translation: CASYGTPGEQYF.

The sample holds a few counts of this clonotype. The chain employs TRBV7-9 and TRBJ2-5; 7 bases line up with TRBD2. The length of the CDR3 is 14 residues. After removal of 3 bases from V and 5 bases from J, the junction contained 6 bases not matched to a gene. The V gene's germline CDR1 is SEHNR and CDR2 FQNEAQ (reference sequence). In DNA, the CDR3 is TGTGCCAGCAGCTTCCGGGGAGGGGTGGAGACCCAGTACTTC. Translated: CASSFRGGVETQYF.

This clonotype was observed a few times. The chain uses TRBV6-5 and TRBJ1-2; tentative D call: TRBD1 (5 bases). This CDR3 has 13 residues. The V end was cut by 2 bases, the J end by 2 bases, with 6 bases between. Looked up from germline, CDR1 is MNHEY and CDR2 is SVGAGI. The DNA of the CDR3 is TGTGCCAGCAGTTACGGGGGGAACTATGGCTACACCTTC. It encodes CASSYGGNYGYTF.

This clonotype was detected only a few times. The chain carries TRBV5-1 and TRBJ2-3, with 10 bases that match TRBD1. The V and J ends lost 9 bases and 6 bases, in that order; junction bases with no gene match: 10. The CDR3 extends over 14 amino acids. Germline CDR1 is SGHRS and CDR2 is YFSETQ. Here the CDR3 DNA reads TGCGCCACCGCTCGGGGACAGGGGCTTGATACGCAGTATTTT. Translating gives CATARGQGLDTQYF.

This clonotype was seen ten or more times. This chain links TRBV2 with TRBJ2-2; D is ambiguous. Germline V CDR1 and CDR2: SNHLY, FYNNEI. V was shortened by 4 bases and J by 4 bases, with 10 bases between the two germline ends. This CDR3 contains 14 residues. This chain's CDR3 is CASSVTTTTGELFF. The CDR3 nucleotides are TGTGCCAGCAGTGTAACTACCACCACCGGGGAGCTGTTTTTT.

This clonotype was found a few times. The gene calls are TRBV7-2 and TRBJ2-5; TRBD1 might be the D (5 bases). V gave up 5 bases and J gave up 5 bases, with 15 bases separating them. The CDR3 is made up of 14 amino acids. Per germline, CDR1 SGHTA and CDR2 FQGNSA. The CDR3 DNA reads TGTGCCAGCAGCCCGGCAGTGGGGCTGGAGACCCAGTACTTC. Translating it yields CASSPAVGLETQYF.

This clonotype was seen a few times. The V gene is TRBV7-2, the J gene TRBJ1-2; D uncertain. V gave up 6 bases and J gave up 3 bases, with 11 bases separating them. Germline CDR1 is SGHTA and CDR2 is FQGNSA. The CDR3 runs to 13 residues. CDR3 sequence reads: CASSSAEYYGYTF. CDR3 bases: TGTGCCAGCAGTTCCGCAGAATACTATGGCTACACCTTC.

The table lists this clonotype with many counts. J is TRBJ2-1 and V is TRBV7-8; 11 bases fit TRBD2. The germline gives CDR1 SGHVS, CDR2 FQNEAQ. V lost 1 base, J lost 10 bases, and 3 bases stayed unmatched. The CDR3 is 14 residues long. The CDR3 nucleotides read TGTGCCAGCAGCTTAGGTAGCGGGAGGGTCGAGCAGTTCTTC. Protein sequence: CASSLGSGRVEQFF.

The V call is TRBV5-1, the J call TRBJ2-7; a weak D match, TRBD2 (5 bases). The CDR3 sequence is 14 residues long. V lost 4 bases, J lost 7 bases, and 18 bases lay in between. Germline loops: CDR1 SGHRS, CDR2 YFSETQ. The CDR3 here is CASSLLTRLGEQYF. CDR3 nucleotides: TGCGCCAGCAGCCTTCTTACTAGGCTGGGGGAGCAGTACTTC.

This clonotype has at least ten counts. The V gene is TRBV5-6, the J gene TRBJ2-7; D unclear. Germline V CDR1 and CDR2: SGHDT, YYEEEE. The CDR3 consists of 14 residues. V lost 4 bases and J 2 bases, leaving 13 bases between the germline ends. The DNA of the CDR3 is TGTGCCAGCAGCCCTGACATCGGCCCCTACGAGCAGTACTTC. This gives the protein CASSPDIGPYEQYF.

V and J are TRBV29-1 and TRBJ2-1; D may match TRBD1 or TRBD2 (6 bases each). CDR1 and CDR2 (germline): SQVTM, ANQGSEA. CDR3 length: 14 residues. The ends were cut back, 6 bases at V and 5 bases at J, with 17 bases in the middle. The CDR3 nucleotides are TGCAGCGTCGCCCCGCGGGGACACAACAATGAGCAGTTCTTC. Protein sequence: CSVAPRGHNNEQFF.

This clonotype was seen a few times. The chain uses TRBV20-1 and TRBJ2-1; possibly TRBD2 for D (6 bases). The length of the CDR3 is 13 residues. Germline CDR1 reads DFQATT; CDR2 reads SNEGSKA (reference sequence). V lost 0 bases to trimming and J lost 15 bases, with 18 bases between them. DNA for the CDR3: TGCAGTGCTAGAGATCCCCCCTTGGCGGGACCGTTCTTC. Residues: CSARDPPLAGPFF.

This clonotype was counted a few times. The rearrangement links TRBV2 to TRBJ1-3; D remains unclear. The V gene lost 3 bases and the J gene lost 4 bases, with 7 bases spanning the gap. Germline V lookup: CDR1 SNHLY, CDR2 FYNNEI. The CDR3 is made up of 13 amino acids. The CDR3 loop reads CASSDGFGNTIYF. In DNA form, the CDR3 reads TGTGCCAGCAGTGATGGGTTCGGAAACACCATATATTTT.

This clonotype occurred many times. The chain joins TRBV10-3 to TRBJ2-1; 8 positions match TRBD2. CDR3 length: 14 amino acids. Germline V gene data show CDR1 as ENHRY and CDR2 as SYGVKD. V shed 3 bases and J 7 bases; nucleotides not matched to a gene: 5. CDR3 sequence reads: CAISDGTRLNEQFF. The CDR3 DNA sequence: TGTGCCATCAGTGACGGGACTAGGCTGAATGAGCAGTTCTTC.

J is TRBJ2-5 and V is TRBV7-9, with D unresolved. Trimming took 6 bases from V and 1 from J, leaving 12 bases between them. The V gene's germline CDR1 is SEHNR and CDR2 FQNEAQ (reference sequence). This CDR3 comprises 14 residues. CDR3 loop: CASSLSSAQETQYF. The CDR3 nucleotides are TGTGCCAGCAGTTTATCCTCGGCCCAAGAGACCCAGTACTTC.

J is TRBJ2-7 and V is TRBV7-2; D gene unclear. Germline V gives CDR1 SGHTA, CDR2 FQGNSA. This CDR3 has 13 amino acids. Trimming shortened V by 1 base and J by 3 bases, and 7 bases separated the two germline ends. CDR3 nucleotides: TGTGCCAGCAGCTTAGAACAGATCTACGAGCAGTACTTC. Its protein product is CASSLEQIYEQYF.

This clonotype turned up a few times. The chain uses TRBV5-4 and TRBJ2-2; 10 bases are shared with TRBD2. The ends lost 4 bases at V and 6 bases at J; junction bases unmatched: 6. The CDR3 runs to 15 residues. CDR1 is SGHNT and CDR2 is YYREEE in the germline V gene (reference sequence). CDR3 in DNA: TGTGCCAGCAGCCTCACCGGGACTAGCGCCGGGGAGCTGTTTTTT. Translation gives CASSLTGTSAGELFF.

V and J are TRBV6-1 and TRBJ2-7; no clear D gene. The V end lost 4 bases, the J end lost 1 base, and 17 bases lay between the germline ends. The germline gives CDR1 MNHNS, CDR2 SASEGT. This CDR3 is built from 16 residues. This CDR3 is CASSAAQVGLSYEQYF. CDR3 bases: TGTGCCAGCAGTGCCGCCCAGGTCGGATTGTCCTACGAGCAGTACTTC.

The table lists this clonotype with a few counts. This chain joins TRBV30 and TRBJ2-1; 7 nucleotides match TRBD2. V dropped 8 bases and J dropped 3; count of bases not matched to a gene: 10. Germline-derived CDR1 and CDR2 are GTSNPN and SVGIG (reference sequence). The CDR3 extends over 14 amino acids. The CDR3 DNA reads TGTGCCGGTTCCTCGGGACTACTCTACAATGAGCAGTTCTTC. It translates to CAGSSGLLYNEQFF.

The chain couples TRBV7-2 to TRBJ2-2; D is possibly TRBD1 or TRBD2 (7 bases each). This CDR3 is 15 amino acids long. V was shortened by 8 bases and J by 0 bases, with 13 bases between the two germline ends. CDR1 is SGHTA, CDR2 FQGNSA, per germline. The CDR3 nucleotides read TGTGCCAGCGCACCAGGGGGGGCGAACACCGGGGAGCTGTTTTTT. Amino acids: CASAPGGANTGELFF.

The J gene is TRBJ2-3, the V gene TRBV30; 11 bases are a match to TRBD2. Germline assignment: CDR1 GTSNPN and CDR2 SVGIG (reference sequence). Trimming cost V 0 bases and J 4 bases; bases outside gene matches: 3. The CDR3 spans 15 residues. The CDR3 reads CAWSVGTSGPDTQYF. The CDR3 DNA reads as TGTGCCTGGAGTGTAGGGACTAGCGGCCCAGATACGCAGTATTTT.

The genes are TRBV20-1 and TRBJ2-1, with 11 nucleotides matching TRBD2. The J segment lost 6 bases and the V segment lost 6 bases, leaving 7 bases of the junction unmatched. The CDR3 is 14 amino acids. Germline assignment: CDR1 DFQATT and CDR2 SNEGSKA (reference sequence). CDR3 DNA: TGCAGTGCCCAAGGACTAGCGGGCACCAATGAGCAGTTCTTC. This sequence encodes CSAQGLAGTNEQFF.

V gene TRBV29-1 combines with J gene TRBJ2-5; no clear D. The CDR3 contains 12 residues. The germline CDR1 and CDR2 sequences are SQVTM and ANQGSEA. Trimming left V 7 bases short and J 2 bases short, with 11 bases between. The CDR3 DNA is TGCAGCGCCCGGCCCCAACAAGAGACCCAGTACTTC. Amino acid sequence: CSARPQQETQYF.

In its sample, this clonotype was seen a few times. The chain carries TRBV5-1 and TRBJ1-5; 7 bases line up with TRBD1. In germline, CDR1 is SGHRS, CDR2 YFSETQ. This CDR3 is built from 14 residues. The V gene end was trimmed by 4 bases and the J gene end by 4 bases; junction bases not matched to a gene: 5. DNA of the CDR3: TGCGCCAGCAGCCAGGGGGGGGGGAATCAGCCCCAGCATTTT. Amino acid sequence: CASSQGGGNQPQHF.

This clonotype was picked up a small number of times. The chain has TRBV12-3 or TRBV12-4 and TRBJ2-2; D unresolved. V was cut by 6 bases and J by 5 bases, with 7 bases left in between. The CDR3 runs to 12 residues. The CDR3 bases are TGTGCCAGCAGGACTGTAACCGGGGAGCTGTTTTTT. Its protein product is CASRTVTGELFF.

The CDR3, as DNA: TGTGCCAGCACCCTTACGGGTTCCGGCGGGGAGACCCAGTACTTC. It encodes CASTLTGSGGETQYF. The chain is built from TRBV3-1 and TRBJ2-5; a weak D match, TRBD2 (5 bases). Germline V CDR1 and CDR2: LGHDT, YNNKEL (reference sequence). The CDR3 consists of 15 residues. V was clipped by 7 bases and J by 5 bases, with 20 bases between them.

This clonotype was counted at least ten times. The genes are TRBV12-3 or TRBV12-4 and TRBJ2-1; TRBD2 aligns across 10 bases. CDR3 length: 15 residues. Trimming removed 6 bases from V and 2 bases from J; junction bases left unmatched: 4. The CDR3 is CASRPSGRAYNEQFF. CDR3 nucleotide sequence: TGTGCCAGCAGACCAAGCGGGAGGGCCTACAATGAGCAGTTCTTC.

This clonotype was observed many times. The rearrangement uses TRBV7-8 and TRBJ2-3; 9 bases are a match to TRBD2. Per germline, CDR1 SGHVS and CDR2 FQNEAQ. CDR3 length: 20 amino acids. The V and J ends lost 5 bases and 2 bases, in that order; junction bases with no gene match: 20. CDR3 residues: CASSPRPAGGRSVNTDTQYF. The DNA for the CDR3 is TGTGCCAGCAGCCCACGGCCAGCGGGAGGACGTTCCGTTAACACAGATACGCAGTATTTT.